The next 7 T cell receptor beta chains were all read from a single sample in a study of blood T cell repertoires in COVID-19. Only in-frame clones appear in the TCRdb table, and some are missing; sequencing was by immunoSEQ multiplex PCR. The sample yields approximately 210,000 clones, 84% seen once. The sample was peripheral blood. The receptors stem from a human donor in a cohort sampled during active COVID-19.

This clone was seen only once. Here the CDR3 DNA reads TGTGCCAGCAGCTACACGACAGGGATTGGCTACACCTTC. Encoded protein: CASSYTTGIGYTF. The chain recombines TRBV27 with TRBJ1-2; 7 nucleotides align to TRBD1. CDR1 is MNHEY and CDR2 is SMNVEV in the germline V gene (reference sequence). CDR3 length equals 13 residues. Trimming cost V 6 bases and J 7 bases; bases outside gene matches: 8.

This clone was recorded once. The rearrangement joins TRBV9 to TRBJ2-1; D might be TRBD1 (6 bases). Trimming pared 0 bases from V and 4 bases from J, leaving 11 bases between. This CDR3 spans 15 amino acids. Germline CDR1 reads SGDLS; CDR2 reads YYNGEE. Here the CDR3 DNA reads TGTGCCAGCAGCGTAGGGGCGAGGGGGTACAATGAGCAGTTCTTC. Its protein product is CASSVGARGYNEQFF.

This chain uses TRBV18 with TRBJ1-1; possibly TRBD1 for D (6 bases). Germline V gene sequence: CDR1 KGHSH, CDR2 LQKENI. This CDR3 contains 14 residues. Trimming left V 2 bases short and J 3 bases short, with 10 bases between. This chain's CDR3 is CASSPGQTYTEAFF. CDR3 nucleotides: TGTGCCAGCTCACCAGGACAGACCTACACTGAAGCTTTCTTT.

V usage is TRBV27 and J usage is TRBJ2-1, with D perhaps matching TRBD1 (5 bases). Germline CDR1 and CDR2: MNHEY and SMNVEV (reference sequence). V lost 0 bases to trimming and J lost 4 bases, with 13 bases between them. This CDR3 is built from 16 residues. The CDR3 here is CASSLSRQTLYNEQFF. CDR3 sequence (DNA): TGTGCCAGCAGTTTATCGAGACAGACGCTATACAATGAGCAGTTCTTC.

This rearrangement joins TRBV19 to TRBJ2-1; 11 bases fit TRBD2. This CDR3 has 14 amino acids. The V gene's germline CDR1 is LNHDA and CDR2 SQIVND (reference sequence). Trimming removed 10 bases from V and 4 bases from J; junction bases left unmatched: 6. As DNA, the CDR3 is TGTGCCACCCTGCTAGCGGGGGGATACAATGAGCAGTTCTTC. It is translated as CATLLAGGYNEQFF.

The rearrangement links TRBV15 to TRBJ2-7; a possible D gene is TRBD1 (6 bases). Germline CDR1 LNHNV, CDR2 YYDKDF (reference sequence). There are 16 residues in the CDR3. Deletions cut 1 base from V and 5 bases from J, with 18 bases between. The CDR3 sequence: CATSRVSWGRRDEQYV. CDR3 DNA: TGTGCCACCAGCAGAGTGAGTTGGGGGCGCAGAGACGAGCAGTACGTC.

The rearrangement links TRBV4-1 to TRBJ1-2; D might be TRBD1 (5 bases). Germline values: CDR1 MGHRA, CDR2 YSYEKL. This CDR3 has 15 residues. Trimming left V 3 bases short and J 7 bases short, with 18 bases between. The CDR3, as DNA: TGCGCCAGCAGCCACAATCAGGTCGCCGGGGGTGGCTACACCTTC. Translating gives CASSHNQVAGGGYTF.